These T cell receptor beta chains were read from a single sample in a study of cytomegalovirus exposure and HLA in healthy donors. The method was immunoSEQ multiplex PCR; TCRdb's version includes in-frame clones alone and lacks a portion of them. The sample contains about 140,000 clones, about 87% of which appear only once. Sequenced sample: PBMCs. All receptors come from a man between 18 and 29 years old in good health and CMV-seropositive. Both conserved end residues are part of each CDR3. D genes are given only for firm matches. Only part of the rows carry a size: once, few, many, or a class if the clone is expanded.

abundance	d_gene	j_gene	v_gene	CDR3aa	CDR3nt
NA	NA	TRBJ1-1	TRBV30	CAWSAQQGPAFF	TGTGCCTGGAGTGCGCAACAGGGCCCAGCTTTCTTT
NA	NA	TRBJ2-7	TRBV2	CASSLQGGSYEQYF	TGTGCCAGCAGCCTACAGGGGGGGTCCTACGAGCAGTACTTC
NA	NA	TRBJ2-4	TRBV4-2	CASSQEGSPEKNIQYF	TGTGCCAGCAGCCAAGAGGGTTCCCCGGAGAAAAACATTCAGTACTTC
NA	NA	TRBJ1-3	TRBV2	CASSPRTATGNTIYF	TGTGCCAGCAGTCCTAGGACAGCTACTGGAAACACCATATATTTT
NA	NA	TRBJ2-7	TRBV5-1	CASSSRGPRGAEQYF	TGCGCCAGCAGCTCCAGGGGACCCCGGGGCGCCGAGCAGTACTTC
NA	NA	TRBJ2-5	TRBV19	CASSMDFQETQYF	TGTGCCAGTAGTATGGACTTCCAAGAGACCCAGTACTTC
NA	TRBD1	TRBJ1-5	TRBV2	CASSFDRGNNQPQHF	TGTGCCAGCAGCTTTGACAGGGGGAATAATCAGCCCCAGCATTTT
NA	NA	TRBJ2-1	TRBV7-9	CASSPLREAGTNEQFF	TGTGCCAGCAGCCCTCTTCGCGAGGCGGGAACCAATGAGCAGTTCTTC
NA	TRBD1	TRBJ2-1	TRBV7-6	CASSSGQGDSYNEQFF	TGTGCCAGCAGCTCGGGACAGGGGGATTCCTACAATGAGCAGTTCTTC
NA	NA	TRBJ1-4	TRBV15	CATSRDAGDVEKLFF	TGTGCCACCAGCAGAGATGCGGGGGACGTGGAAAAACTGTTTTTT
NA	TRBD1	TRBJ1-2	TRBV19	CASTPGQGVSYGYTF	TGTGCCAGTACCCCGGGACAGGGGGTAAGCTATGGCTACACCTTC
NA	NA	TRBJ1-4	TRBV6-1	CASRVAASNEKLFF	TGTGCCAGCAGGGTGGCCGCAAGTAATGAAAAACTGTTTTTT
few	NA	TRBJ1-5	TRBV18	CASSRGSGNQPQHF	TGTGCCAGCTCACGTGGTTCGGGCAATCAGCCCCAGCATTTT
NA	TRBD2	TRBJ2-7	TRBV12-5	CASGLVIRTSRSSYEQYF	TGTGCTAGTGGTTTGGTAATAAGGACTAGCAGAAGCTCCTACGAGCAGTACTTC
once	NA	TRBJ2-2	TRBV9	CASSVVSTGELFF	TGTGCCAGCAGCGTAGTTTCGACCGGGGAGCTGTTTTTT
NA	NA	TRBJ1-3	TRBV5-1	CASKIELGNTIYF	TGCGCCAGCAAAATAGAACTTGGAAACACCATATATTTT
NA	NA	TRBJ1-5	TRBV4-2	CASSQVRLIGNQPQHF	TGTGCCAGCAGCCAAGTCAGGCTGATCGGCAATCAGCCCCAGCATTTT
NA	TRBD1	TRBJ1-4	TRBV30	CAWSEDRVDEKLFF	TGTGCCTGGAGTGAAGACAGGGTAGATGAAAAACTGTTTTTT